A selection of T cell receptor beta chains follows, all from one sample in a study of T cell responses to AZD1222 COVID-19 vaccine. The table came from immunoSEQ multiplex PCR; TCRdb's copy has only in-frame clones and leaves some out. Of about 120,000 clones in the sample, roughly 90% were seen once. The input for sequencing was peripheral blood, taken on day 0 of AZD1222 vaccination. The receptor set was obtained from an adult in good health. CDR3s include the opening cysteine and the closing phenylalanine or tryptophan.

v_call: TRBV5-1; j_call: TRBJ1-6; cdr3_aa: CASSPTGTGVSYNSPLHF
v_call: TRBV4-3; j_call: TRBJ2-1; cdr3_aa: CASSQVAGTSDNEQFF
v_call: TRBV7-9; j_call: TRBJ1-4; cdr3_aa: CASSRGLGDEKLFF
v_call: TRBV5-1; j_call: TRBJ2-7; cdr3_aa: CASSPGQGAYEQYF
v_call: TRBV7-9; j_call: TRBJ1-1; cdr3_aa: CASSLGQLNTEAFF
v_call: TRBV9; j_call: TRBJ1-4; cdr3_aa: CASSGGVNEKLFF
v_call: TRBV7-2; j_call: TRBJ1-6; cdr3_aa: CASSLGGSSYNSPLHF
v_call: TRBV9; j_call: TRBJ2-7; cdr3_aa: CASSVGDTAYEQYF
v_call: TRBV28; j_call: TRBJ2-6; cdr3_aa: CASRTGTGTGANVLTF
v_call: TRBV30; j_call: TRBJ1-1; cdr3_aa: CAWSATPGTGNTEAFF
v_call: TRBV29-1; j_call: TRBJ2-1; cdr3_aa: CSIPGTSGYNEQFF
v_call: TRBV27; j_call: TRBJ1-3; cdr3_aa: CASSSHMTGLGSGNTIYF
v_call: TRBV30; j_call: TRBJ1-5; cdr3_aa: CAWSLGWGIGQPQHF
v_call: TRBV5-6; j_call: TRBJ2-7; cdr3_aa: CASSTGPISSYEQYF
v_call: TRBV11-3; j_call: TRBJ2-2; cdr3_aa: CASSLYSTWGGELFF
v_call: TRBV12-5; j_call: TRBJ2-7; cdr3_aa: CASGSGQGAGEQYF
v_call: TRBV6-5; j_call: TRBJ1-2; cdr3_aa: CASEIQGLNHGYTF
v_call: TRBV12-3/TRBV12-4; j_call: TRBJ2-1; cdr3_aa: CPPSPRGDEQFF
v_call: TRBV14; j_call: TRBJ2-1; cdr3_aa: CASSQERVYEQFF
v_call: TRBV24-1; j_call: TRBJ2-1; cdr3_aa: CATSDPGLAVNEQFF
v_call: TRBV5-5; j_call: TRBJ2-3; cdr3_aa: CASSSRLSGGGDTQYF
v_call: TRBV7-9; j_call: TRBJ2-4; cdr3_aa: CASRAAEAKNIQYF
v_call: TRBV4-3; j_call: TRBJ1-3; cdr3_aa: CASSQVTGSGNTIYF
v_call: TRBV27; j_call: TRBJ1-5; cdr3_aa: CASSFGRANQPQHF
v_call: TRBV7-7; j_call: TRBJ1-3; cdr3_aa: CASSLALGNTIYF
v_call: TRBV13; j_call: TRBJ2-3; cdr3_aa: CASSPPLLNTDTQYF
v_call: TRBV11-3; j_call: TRBJ1-5; cdr3_aa: CASSLEWGNNQPQHF
v_call: TRBV6-1; j_call: TRBJ2-7; cdr3_aa: CASSEALGNSGKYEQYF
v_call: TRBV10-3; j_call: TRBJ2-7; cdr3_aa: CAISGGGPYEQYF
v_call: TRBV9; j_call: TRBJ1-4; cdr3_aa: CASSVEQAGGLFF
v_call: TRBV7-9; j_call: TRBJ2-2; cdr3_aa: CASTRVSGGANTGELFF
v_call: TRBV5-5; j_call: TRBJ2-1; cdr3_aa: CASFAGQGVDNEQFF
v_call: TRBV2; j_call: TRBJ1-1; cdr3_aa: CASSELGERTEAFF
v_call: TRBV6-5; j_call: TRBJ2-3; cdr3_aa: CASSSASGGADTQYF
v_call: TRBV5-5; j_call: TRBJ1-2; cdr3_aa: CASLPTAVGYGYTF
v_call: TRBV11-3; j_call: TRBJ2-2; cdr3_aa: CASSPGGSRTGELFF
v_call: TRBV13; j_call: TRBJ2-5; cdr3_aa: CASSSTSGRAGETQYF
v_call: TRBV11-2; j_call: TRBJ2-6; cdr3_aa: CASSLDRGGREALAANVLTF
v_call: TRBV30; j_call: TRBJ2-6; cdr3_aa: CAWSVGAGANVLTF
v_call: TRBV4-3; j_call: TRBJ2-1; cdr3_aa: CASSQDRVREGYNEQFF
v_call: TRBV11-2; j_call: TRBJ1-5; cdr3_aa: CASSLDPDSNQPQHF
v_call: TRBV7-9; j_call: TRBJ1-2; cdr3_aa: CASSPANGIINYGYTF
v_call: TRBV4-1; j_call: TRBJ2-1; cdr3_aa: CASSQVAGGPYNEQFF
v_call: TRBV5-1; j_call: TRBJ1-5; cdr3_aa: CASSLEGREDQPQHF
v_call: TRBV6-5; j_call: TRBJ2-7; cdr3_aa: CASNQGGQYF
v_call: TRBV5-1; j_call: TRBJ1-2; cdr3_aa: CASSYGQGANYGYTF
v_call: TRBV11-3; j_call: TRBJ2-1; cdr3_aa: CASSEGVDEQFF
v_call: TRBV19; j_call: TRBJ2-3; cdr3_aa: CASSFPTTGGTDTQYF
v_call: TRBV4-2; j_call: TRBJ1-6; cdr3_aa: CASSQGQERWDDNSPLHF
v_call: TRBV11-2; j_call: TRBJ2-7; cdr3_aa: CASSLDLGGEQYF
v_call: TRBV2; j_call: TRBJ1-2; cdr3_aa: CASISQRGDYGYTF
v_call: TRBV4-2; j_call: TRBJ1-2; cdr3_aa: CASSQVRQDYGYTF